Listed below are T cell receptor beta chains from one sample, sequenced in a study of T cell responses to AZD1222 COVID-19 vaccine. Some clones are missing from TCRdb's copy, which holds only in-frame ones; the method was immunoSEQ multiplex PCR. Among 150,000 to 200,000 clones listed, around 94% were seen once. Sequencing used peripheral blood, obtained on day 0 of AZD1222 vaccination. Source of these receptors: an adult in good health. Each CDR3 is given with its conserved first and last residue. A D gene is named only where the DNA matches it firmly. Rows may omit the clone size; those that give it use once, few, many or a size class.

J,size,D,V,CDR3,DNA
TRBJ1-1,NA,NA,TRBV27,CASSLSGMNTEAFF,TGTGCCAGCAGTTTGTCCGGGATGAACACTGAAGCTTTCTTT
TRBJ2-1,NA,NA,TRBV5-1,CASSFDSPYNEQFF,TGCGCCAGCAGCTTCGATAGTCCCTACAATGAGCAGTTCTTC
TRBJ2-2,NA,NA,TRBV3-1/TRBV3-2,CASSQRTMITGELFF,TGTGCCAGCAGCCAGAGGACTATGATCACCGGGGAGCTGTTTTTT
TRBJ1-2,NA,TRBD1,TRBV2,CASNGQGHYGYTF,TGTGCCAGCAATGGACAGGGGCACTATGGCTACACCTTC
TRBJ2-7,NA,TRBD2,TRBV30,CAWSGLAGTYEQYF,TGTGCCTGGAGCGGACTAGCGGGTACCTACGAGCAGTACTTC
TRBJ1-1,NA,NA,TRBV7-9,CASSLGPILNTEAFF,TGTGCCAGCAGCTTAGGACCTATACTGAACACTGAAGCTTTCTTT
TRBJ2-3,NA,TRBD2,TRBV19,CASSPGGAGGGDTQYF,TGTGCCAGTAGCCCCGGTGGGGCGGGAGGAGGGGATACGCAGTATTTT
TRBJ1-1,NA,NA,TRBV6-5,CASTMGAMNTEAFF,TGTGCCAGCACCATGGGGGCCATGAACACTGAAGCTTTCTTT
TRBJ1-2,NA,NA,TRBV5-6,CASSFRRGYGYTF,TGTGCCAGCAGCTTTAGGCGGGGATATGGCTACACCTTC
TRBJ1-1,NA,NA,TRBV2,CASTFPRGAHTEAFF,TGTGCCAGCACCTTCCCGCGGGGGGCACACACTGAAGCTTTCTTT
TRBJ2-7,few,TRBD1,TRBV15,CATSRRQGYEQYF,TGTGCCACCAGCAGACGACAGGGCTACGAGCAGTACTTC
TRBJ2-3,NA,NA,TRBV21-1,CASSKESAGQGAGGTDTQYF,TGTGCCAGCAGCAAAGAAAGCGCGGGACAGGGGGCCGGGGGCACAGATACGCAGTATTTT
TRBJ1-4,few,NA,TRBV11-2,CASSLEAGGNEKLFF,TGTGCCAGCAGCTTAGAGGCGGGGGGTAATGAAAAACTGTTTTTT
TRBJ2-3,NA,NA,TRBV11-2,CASSLYPDDTQYF,TGTGCCAGCAGCTTGTATCCTGACGATACGCAGTATTTT
TRBJ2-7,NA,NA,TRBV10-2,CASSEPYLRDGITSTYEQYF,TGCGCCAGCAGTGAGCCGTACCTTCGGGACGGGATTACCTCGACCTACGAGCAGTACTTC
TRBJ1-4,NA,TRBD1,TRBV18,CASSPQVAGGVVPATNEKLFF,TGTGCCAGCTCACCACAAGTCGCAGGGGGAGTAGTTCCAGCAACTAATGAAAAACTGTTTTTT
TRBJ2-4,NA,TRBD1,TRBV18,CASLRDRGNIQYF,TGTGCCAGCCTCCGGGACAGGGGAAACATTCAGTACTTC
TRBJ2-7,NA,NA,TRBV12-3/TRBV12-4,CASRRQDPYEQYF,TGTGCCAGCAGGCGACAGGACCCCTACGAGCAGTACTTC
TRBJ1-5,NA,NA,TRBV3-1/TRBV3-2,CASSHQGTANQPQHF,TGTGCCAGCAGCCATCAAGGGACTGCTAATCAGCCCCAGCATTTT
TRBJ1-2,NA,TRBD1,TRBV19,CASSWTGADYGYTF,TGTGCCAGTAGTTGGACAGGGGCCGACTATGGCTACACCTTC
TRBJ1-6,NA,NA,TRBV27,CASKARFNSPLHF,TGTGCCAGCAAGGCCAGGTTTAATTCACCCCTCCACTTT
TRBJ2-3,NA,NA,TRBV9,CASSPLLVTTDTQYF,TGTGCCAGCAGCCCCTTACTAGTGACGACAGATACGCAGTATTTT
TRBJ2-1,NA,TRBD2,TRBV7-7,CASSLVLAGHNEQFF,TGTGCCAGCAGCTTAGTACTAGCGGGACACAATGAGCAGTTCTTC
TRBJ2-3,NA,TRBD2,TRBV7-9,CASSYSGYTDTQYF,TGTGCCAGCAGCTATAGCGGGTACACAGATACGCAGTATTTT
TRBJ1-3,NA,NA,TRBV19,CASRMGGSSGNTIYF,TGTGCCAGTAGGATGGGGGGTTCCTCTGGAAACACCATATATTTT
TRBJ2-1,NA,TRBD1,TRBV5-8,CASSLMTGGHEQFF,TGTGCCAGCAGCTTGATGACAGGGGGGCATGAGCAGTTCTTC
TRBJ2-7,NA,TRBD1,TRBV5-1,CASSSGTGDAGEQYF,TGCGCCAGCAGCTCCGGGACAGGGGACGCGGGCGAGCAGTACTTC
TRBJ2-7,NA,TRBD2,TRBV30,CAWSRGSGGSYEQYF,TGTGCCTGGAGTCGCGGATCGGGGGGCTCCTACGAGCAGTACTTC
TRBJ1-2,NA,NA,TRBV19,CASSPTGLGGYTF,TGTGCCAGTAGCCCAACAGGGCTTGGTGGCTACACCTTC
TRBJ1-5,NA,NA,TRBV12-3/TRBV12-4,CASSLGENQPQHF,TGTGCCAGCAGTTTGGGCGAGAATCAGCCCCAGCATTTT
TRBJ2-7,NA,TRBD2,TRBV5-1,CASSLLAGSGYEQYF,TGCGCCAGCAGCTTACTAGCGGGAAGCGGCTACGAGCAGTACTTC
TRBJ2-5,NA,TRBD1,TRBV2,CASSFQTGPQETQYF,TGTGCCAGCAGTTTCCAGACAGGGCCTCAAGAGACCCAGTACTTC
TRBJ2-3,NA,NA,TRBV21-1,CASPQEGYPTSGRKEPSTDTQYF,TGTGCCAGCCCCCAGGAAGGGTACCCCACCAGCGGGAGAAAGGAACCTAGCACAGATACGCAGTATTTT
TRBJ2-7,NA,NA,TRBV19,CASTDRGSRYF,TGTGCCAGTACCGACCGCGGCTCGCGGTACTTC